Following are 7 T cell receptor beta chains from one sample sequenced in a study of blood T cell repertoires in COVID-19. Measured with immunoSEQ multiplex PCR; TCRdb has only the in-frame clones, and not every one. The sample records just under 65,000 clones, about 70% being singletons. The sample comprised peripheral blood. Receptors were obtained from a human donor in a cohort sampled during active COVID-19.

The CDR3 protein is CACRSAGANVLTF. The CDR3 DNA reads TGTGCCTGTCGGTCGGCTGGGGCCAACGTCCTGACTTTC. This rearrangement joins TRBV30 to TRBJ2-6; D is ambiguous. V gave up 6 bases and J gave up 2 bases, with 8 bases separating them. The CDR3 loop spans 13 amino acids. Germline values: CDR1 GTSNPN, CDR2 SVGIG (reference sequence). Combining the CDR3 with reference TRBV30 and TRBJ2-6 gives the whole variable domain SQTIHQWPATLVQPVGSPLSLECTVEGTSNPNLYWYRQAAGRGLQLLFYSVGIGQISSEVPQNLSASRPQDRQFILSSKKLLLSDSGFYLCACRSAGANVLTFGAGSRLTVL.

The CDR3 reads CASNGQYEQYF. Written as DNA, the CDR3 is TGTGCCAGCAACGGACAATACGAGCAGTACTTC. J is TRBJ2-7 and V is TRBV6-1; the D gene is possibly TRBD1 (5 bases). Germline V gene sequence: CDR1 MNHNS, CDR2 SASEGT. This CDR3 has 11 residues. V dropped 7 bases and J dropped 4 bases, with 8 bases sitting between them.

This clone was seen just once. V gene TRBV11-2 combines with J gene TRBJ1-2, with D perhaps TRBD1 (6 bases). This CDR3 comprises 15 residues. Germline CDR1 reads SGHAT; CDR2 reads FQNNGV. The V end lost 5 bases, the J end lost 0 bases, and 13 bases lay between the germline ends. The CDR3: CASSAQGGANYGYTF. DNA for the CDR3: TGTGCCAGCAGCGCCCAAGGGGGAGCTAACTATGGCTACACCTTC.

The chain joins TRBV7-2 to TRBJ2-1; 8 positions match TRBD2. This CDR3 spans 14 amino acids. V dropped 4 bases and J dropped 2; count of bases not matched to a gene: 1. Per germline, CDR1 SGHTA and CDR2 FQGNSA. DNA for the CDR3: TGTGCCAGCAGCTCGGGGGGGACCTACAATGAGCAGTTCTTC. It yields the protein CASSSGGTYNEQFF.

The chain uses TRBV5-1 and TRBJ2-5, with 7 positions matching TRBD2. CDR3 length: 14 amino acids. V lost 4 bases, J lost 3 bases, and 6 bases stayed unmatched. From germline, CDR1 is SGHRS and CDR2 YFSETQ. CDR3 bases: TGCGCCAGCAGCCCGGGTGGGGGGGAAGAGACCCAGTACTTC. Protein sequence: CASSPGGGEETQYF.

The rearrangement links TRBV7-2 to TRBJ2-1; TRBD1 is a possible D gene (6 bases). In germline, CDR1 is SGHTA, CDR2 FQGNSA. The CDR3 is 15 amino acids. V lost 1 base and J 5 bases, leaving 12 bases between the germline ends. CDR3 residues: CASSLVGGPHNEQFF. Written as DNA, the CDR3 is TGTGCCAGCAGCTTAGTTGGGGGCCCACACAATGAGCAGTTCTTC.

The chain couples TRBV2 to TRBJ1-2; 8 nucleotides line up with TRBD1. V was clipped by 5 bases and J by 7 bases; unmatched bases: 3. Germline-derived CDR1 and CDR2 are SNHLY and FYNNEI. The CDR3 has 12 amino acids. DNA for the CDR3: TGTGCCAGCAGTCAGGGGGCGGTTGGCTACACCTTC. This gives the protein CASSQGAVGYTF.